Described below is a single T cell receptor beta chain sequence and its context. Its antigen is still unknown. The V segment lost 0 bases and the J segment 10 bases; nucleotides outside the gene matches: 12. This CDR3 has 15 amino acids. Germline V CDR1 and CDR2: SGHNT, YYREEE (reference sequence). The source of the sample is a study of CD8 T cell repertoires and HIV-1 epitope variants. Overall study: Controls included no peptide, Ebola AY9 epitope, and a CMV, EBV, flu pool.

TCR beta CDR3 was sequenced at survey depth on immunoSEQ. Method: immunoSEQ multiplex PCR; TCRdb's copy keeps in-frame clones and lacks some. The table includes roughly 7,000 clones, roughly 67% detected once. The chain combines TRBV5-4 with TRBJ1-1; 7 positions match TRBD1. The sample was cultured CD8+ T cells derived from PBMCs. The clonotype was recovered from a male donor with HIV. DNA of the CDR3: TGTGCCAGCAGCTTGGACCTACAGGGGCAAAGAGGAGCTTTCTTT. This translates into CASSLDLQGQRGAFF.